One T cell receptor beta chain is described in this entry. Sequencing used immunoSEQ multiplex PCR; TCRdb keeps in-frame clones, though not all of them. The sample yields roughly 120,000 clones, 88% seen once. The CDR3 has 15 amino acids. Germline V CDR1 and CDR2: SGHAT, FQDESV (reference sequence). Trimming took off 7 bases at V and 3 bases at J, with 18 bases between the two ends. The data are from a study of control samples from healthy donors and cancer patients. The chain recombines TRBV11-1 with TRBJ1-1; tentative D call: TRBD1 (5 bases). The receptor's source is a man between 45 and 60 years old in good health. Sequenced material: blood. CDR3: CASNMWRGVDTEAFF. The CDR3 nucleotides are TGTGCCAGCAACATGTGGAGGGGCGTCGACACTGAAGCTTTCTTT.